This is a list of T cell receptor beta chains from one sample in a study of T cell changes during pregnancy in multiple sclerosis. TCRdb's table, derived via immunoSEQ multiplex PCR, lists solely in-frame clones and lacks some. The repertoire holds tens of thousands of clones, with roughly 90% as singletons. This specimen was CD4+ T cells from peripheral blood mononuclear cells, taken in the third trimester of pregnancy. The receptors were sampled from a female donor in good health, enrolled as a control in a pregnancy study. The CDR3 runs from the conserved cysteine through the conserved F or W. The order of the fields is CDR3 DNA, CDR3 protein, D gene, J gene, clone size, V gene. The D gene is left open where the match is weak. Not all rows give a size; the values are once, few, many and, for expanded clones, a class.

CDR3nt: TGTGCCAGCAGCGGGTTCCTTAGGACAGGGGAGGGCTACACCTTC
CDR3aa: CASSGFLRTGEGYTF
d_gene: TRBD1
j_gene: TRBJ1-2
abundance: .
v_gene: TRBV2

CDR3nt: TGTGCCATCAGTGAGCAAAAACCGACAGGGCCTAAGGACCGCTCTGGGGCCAACGTCCTGACTTTC
CDR3aa: CAISEQKPTGPKDRSGANVLTF
d_gene: TRBD1
j_gene: TRBJ2-6
abundance: .
v_gene: TRBV10-3

CDR3nt: TGTGCCAGCAGCAAGATGAGCACTAGCGGGAGGACCTACGAGCAGTACTTC
CDR3aa: CASSKMSTSGRTYEQYF
d_gene: TRBD2
j_gene: TRBJ2-7
abundance: .
v_gene: TRBV7-9

CDR3nt: TGTGCCAGTAGTCCGGCCGGGACAGGGGGTTTCTATGGCTACACCTTC
CDR3aa: CASSPAGTGGFYGYTF
d_gene: TRBD1
j_gene: TRBJ1-2
abundance: few
v_gene: TRBV19

CDR3nt: TGCGCCAGCAGCCACCCGGGACAGGGCTATGGCTACACCTTC
CDR3aa: CASSHPGQGYGYTF
d_gene: TRBD1
j_gene: TRBJ1-2
abundance: .
v_gene: TRBV4-1

CDR3nt: TGTGCCAGCAGTGGATTAGACAGGGGCACTGAAGCTTTCTTT
CDR3aa: CASSGLDRGTEAFF
d_gene: TRBD1
j_gene: TRBJ1-1
abundance: few
v_gene: TRBV25-1

CDR3nt: TGTGCCAGTAGAACGGACAGGGCTGGCGAGCAGTACTTC
CDR3aa: CASRTDRAGEQYF
d_gene: TRBD1
j_gene: TRBJ2-7
abundance: .
v_gene: TRBV19

CDR3nt: TGTGCCTGGAGTGTGGAGCCGCTAAACACTGAAGCTTTCTTT
CDR3aa: CAWSVEPLNTEAFF
d_gene: .
j_gene: TRBJ1-1
abundance: .
v_gene: TRBV30

CDR3nt: TGTGCCAGCAGTTACGGGGGGTCGGGAGAGACCCAGTACTTC
CDR3aa: CASSYGGSGETQYF
d_gene: .
j_gene: TRBJ2-5
abundance: .
v_gene: TRBV6-6

CDR3nt: TGTGCCAGTAGTATGAGGGGGCAGGATGGCTACACCTTC
CDR3aa: CASSMRGQDGYTF
d_gene: TRBD1
j_gene: TRBJ1-2
abundance: .
v_gene: TRBV19

CDR3nt: TGTGCCAGCAGCCGTGCTCCGTCGGGCACAGATACGCAGTATTTT
CDR3aa: CASSRAPSGTDTQYF
d_gene: .
j_gene: TRBJ2-3
abundance: .
v_gene: TRBV11-1

CDR3nt: TGCGCCAGCAGCCAAGATGGGGCCGGGACTACAGGTGAAAAACTGTTTTTT
CDR3aa: CASSQDGAGTTGEKLFF
d_gene: .
j_gene: TRBJ1-4
abundance: .
v_gene: TRBV4-1

CDR3nt: TGTGCCAGTAGTCTGGCAGGGGGATGGGAGACCCAGTACTTC
CDR3aa: CASSLAGGWETQYF
d_gene: TRBD1
j_gene: TRBJ2-5
abundance: .
v_gene: TRBV19

CDR3nt: TGTGCCAGCTCGGCCGACAGGGACTATGGCTACACCTTC
CDR3aa: CASSADRDYGYTF
d_gene: TRBD1
j_gene: TRBJ1-2
abundance: .
v_gene: TRBV18

CDR3nt: TGTGCCAGCAGCCTAATACAGGGTGACGCTGGCTACACCTTC
CDR3aa: CASSLIQGDAGYTF
d_gene: .
j_gene: TRBJ1-2
abundance: .
v_gene: TRBV11-2

CDR3nt: TGTGCCTGGAGGGTCAGGCCGAACACTGAAGCTTTCTTT
CDR3aa: CAWRVRPNTEAFF
d_gene: .
j_gene: TRBJ1-1
abundance: few
v_gene: TRBV30

CDR3nt: TGTGCCAGCAGCTCTAAGACACAGGGGGAGGACGGCTACACCTTC
CDR3aa: CASSSKTQGEDGYTF
d_gene: TRBD1
j_gene: TRBJ1-2
abundance: once
v_gene: TRBV5-4

CDR3nt: TGTGCCAGCAGCCCAAGGACAGGAAGAGACACTGAAGCTTTCTTT
CDR3aa: CASSPRTGRDTEAFF
d_gene: TRBD1
j_gene: TRBJ1-1
abundance: .
v_gene: TRBV5-4

CDR3nt: TGTGCCACCAGCAGAGCTGGGGGCGGTGGAAACACCATATATTTT
CDR3aa: CATSRAGGGGNTIYF
d_gene: .
j_gene: TRBJ1-3
abundance: .
v_gene: TRBV15

CDR3nt: TGTGCAAGTCGCTTAGCTTTTGTACGGAACAGGGTAGGCGACTACGAGCAGTACTTC
CDR3aa: CASRLAFVRNRVGDYEQYF
d_gene: .
j_gene: TRBJ2-7
abundance: .
v_gene: TRBV12-2

CDR3nt: TGTGCCTGGCGCGGACAGGTCGGCACCGGGGAGCTGTTTTTT
CDR3aa: CAWRGQVGTGELFF
d_gene: TRBD1
j_gene: TRBJ2-2
abundance: .
v_gene: TRBV30

CDR3nt: TGTGCCAGCAGGGCCCCAGGGGAAGAGACCCAGTACTTC
CDR3aa: CASRAPGEETQYF
d_gene: .
j_gene: TRBJ2-5
abundance: .
v_gene: TRBV6-1

CDR3nt: TGTGCCAGCAGGGCTAGTGGGGGCCCCCGAAAATACGAGCAGTACTTC
CDR3aa: CASRASGGPRKYEQYF
d_gene: .
j_gene: TRBJ2-7
abundance: .
v_gene: TRBV27

CDR3nt: TGTGCCAGCAGCCTTCAGCGGGGGAGGTCTTCCTACGAGCAGTACTTC
CDR3aa: CASSLQRGRSSYEQYF
d_gene: TRBD2
j_gene: TRBJ2-7
abundance: once
v_gene: TRBV11-3

CDR3nt: TGTGCCAGTAGTACTCGAACGACCAGGGGTACTGAAGCTTTCTTT
CDR3aa: CASSTRTTRGTEAFF
d_gene: .
j_gene: TRBJ1-1
abundance: once
v_gene: TRBV19

CDR3nt: TGTGCCAGCAGTTCGAACAGCTACACTGAAGCTTTCTTT
CDR3aa: CASSSNSYTEAFF
d_gene: .
j_gene: TRBJ1-1
abundance: .
v_gene: TRBV2

CDR3nt: TGCGCCAGCAGGATTGCGGCCCCAACTAATGAAAAACTGTTTTTT
CDR3aa: CASRIAAPTNEKLFF
d_gene: .
j_gene: TRBJ1-4
abundance: .
v_gene: TRBV5-1

CDR3nt: TGTGCCAGCAGCGCGGGGGACGGTTGGAATGAAAAACTGTTTTTT
CDR3aa: CASSAGDGWNEKLFF
d_gene: .
j_gene: TRBJ1-4
abundance: once
v_gene: TRBV9

CDR3nt: TGTGCCAGTAGTACGACTAAGAACACTGAAGCTTTCTTT
CDR3aa: CASSTTKNTEAFF
d_gene: .
j_gene: TRBJ1-1
abundance: .
v_gene: TRBV19

CDR3nt: TGTGCCAGTAGTACCACAGGCGTTCCTGGGGCCAACGTCCTGACTTTC
CDR3aa: CASSTTGVPGANVLTF
d_gene: .
j_gene: TRBJ2-6
abundance: .
v_gene: TRBV19

CDR3nt: TGTGCCAGAAGCTTGGATAAGGCGGAGATACGAGAAGAGACCCAGTACTTC
CDR3aa: CARSLDKAEIREETQYF
d_gene: .
j_gene: TRBJ2-5
abundance: .
v_gene: TRBV5-3

CDR3nt: TGTGCCAGCAGCTTATTTTTGCGCCCCCGGGGAGATACGCAGTATTTT
CDR3aa: CASSLFLRPRGDTQYF
d_gene: .
j_gene: TRBJ2-3
abundance: .
v_gene: TRBV7-2

CDR3nt: TGTGCCAGCAGCTTAATGGGACTAGCGGGGGGCAGGACGGATACGCAGTATTTT
CDR3aa: CASSLMGLAGGRTDTQYF
d_gene: TRBD2
j_gene: TRBJ2-3
abundance: .
v_gene: TRBV7-9

CDR3nt: TGTGCCAGCTCAAGCGGCACACCGGGACAAAGTAGCAATCAGCCCCAGCATTTT
CDR3aa: CASSSGTPGQSSNQPQHF
d_gene: .
j_gene: TRBJ1-5
abundance: .
v_gene: TRBV18

CDR3nt: TGTGCCAGCCGAACAGGGGTTGCTTCACCCCTCCACTTT
CDR3aa: CASRTGVASPLHF
d_gene: TRBD1
j_gene: TRBJ1-6
abundance: medium-sized
v_gene: TRBV2

CDR3nt: TGTGCCAGCAGCTCACGGACAGGGCAAGAGACCCAGTACTTC
CDR3aa: CASSSRTGQETQYF
d_gene: TRBD1
j_gene: TRBJ2-5
abundance: .
v_gene: TRBV9

CDR3nt: TGTGCCAGCAGCTTAATTGCGAGGGATGAGCAGTTCTTC
CDR3aa: CASSLIARDEQFF
d_gene: .
j_gene: TRBJ2-1
abundance: few
v_gene: TRBV7-3

CDR3nt: TGTGCCAGCAGCTTGGGAGAGAACCCTAACTATGGCTACACCTTC
CDR3aa: CASSLGENPNYGYTF
d_gene: .
j_gene: TRBJ1-2
abundance: .
v_gene: TRBV11-1

CDR3nt: TGTGCCAGCAGCCCACAGGAGAATACGCAGTATTTT
CDR3aa: CASSPQENTQYF
d_gene: .
j_gene: TRBJ2-3
abundance: .
v_gene: TRBV7-9

CDR3nt: TGTGCCAGCAGTTACTTAGGGGGCGTGGGTGATGGCTACACCTTC
CDR3aa: CASSYLGGVGDGYTF
d_gene: TRBD1
j_gene: TRBJ1-2
abundance: few
v_gene: TRBV6-6

CDR3nt: TGCGCCAGCAGCCAAGACTGGGCAGGCTCCCAGGGGCCCCAGCATTTT
CDR3aa: CASSQDWAGSQGPQHF
d_gene: .
j_gene: TRBJ1-5
abundance: .
v_gene: TRBV4-1